The 10 T cell receptor beta chains listed next were all sequenced from one sample in a study of immune heterogeneity within non-small cell lung tumors. Multiplex PCR with 32 V and 13 J primers amplified TCR beta CDR3. One entry per CDR3 protein results from TCRdb running MiXCR on the multiplex PCR reads. Among some 15,000 distinct CDR3 sequences listed, about 30% were seen once. The starting template was genomic DNA from bulk tumor, roughly 610 ng per sample. The authors collected several far-apart biopsies from each primary tumor during surgery. Patients with untreated, newly diagnosed non-small cell lung cancer underwent curative surgery. Source material: lung tumor tissue. These receptors were collected from a woman aged 45-59 years with non-small cell lung cancer.

This clonotype was found many times. The chain uses TRBV7-6 and TRBJ2-5; D gene uncertain. The CDR3 length is 11 residues. The V gene lost 5 bases and the J gene lost 0 bases, with 1 base spanning the gap. Germline V gene sequence: CDR1 SGHVS, CDR2 FNYEAQ. Written as DNA, the CDR3 is TGTGCCAGCAGCGACCAAGAGACCCAGTACTTC. Its translation: CASSDQETQYF. Complete variable domain (other parts from reference TRBV7-6 and TRBJ2-5): GAGVSQSPRYKVTKRGQDVALRCDPISGHVSLYWYRQALGQGPEFLTYFNYEAQQDKSGLPNDRFSAERPEGSISTLTIQRTEQRDSAMYRCASSDQETQYFGPGTRLLVL.

This clonotype was observed many times. J is TRBJ2-1 and V is TRBV28, with 9 nucleotides matching TRBD2. Looked up from germline, CDR1 is MDHEN and CDR2 is SYDVKM. The CDR3 has 13 residues. V was pared by 10 bases and J by 5 bases, with 6 bases of the junction left unmatched. This CDR3 reads CATIPSGDNEQFF. The CDR3 DNA follows: TGTGCCACCATACCTAGCGGGGACAATGAGCAGTTCTTC.

This clonotype showed up many times. The CDR3 reads CASSLDPISYNSPLHF. DNA of the CDR3: TGCGCCAGCAGCTTGGACCCGATCTCCTATAATTCACCCCTCCACTTT. The chain links TRBV5-1 to TRBJ1-6; D gene unclear. CDR3 length equals 16 residues. V was cut by 0 bases and J by 0 bases, with 7 bases left in between. Germline lookup yields CDR1 SGHRS and CDR2 YFSETQ.

At least ten counts were recorded for this clonotype. The CDR3 spells CASSFALDEKLFF. In DNA, the CDR3 is TGTGCCAGCAGCTTCGCGTTAGATGAAAAACTGTTTTTT. This rearrangement joins TRBV11-3 to TRBJ1-4; D not certain. The CDR3 loop spans 13 amino acids. The V gene's germline CDR1 is SGHNT and CDR2 YENEEA. Trimming cost V 3 bases and J 6 bases, with 8 bases left between them.

In its sample, this clonotype was seen many times. The V call is TRBV20-1, the J call TRBJ2-3; 8 positions agree with TRBD2. Trimming took 3 bases from V and 5 from J; bases not matched to a gene: 10. The CDR3 is 15 amino acids. The V gene's germline CDR1 is DFQATT and CDR2 SNEGSKA (reference sequence). The CDR3, as DNA: TGCAGTGCTAGTACGGCCGGGAGGGTCGTAGATACGCAGTATTTT. It translates to CSASTAGRVVDTQYF.

V and J are TRBV6-1 and TRBJ1-3; 9 positions match TRBD1. The CDR3 spans 16 residues. Looked up from germline, CDR1 is MNHNS and CDR2 is SASEGT. V shed 6 bases and J 0 bases; nucleotides not matched to a gene: 6. The CDR3 sequence: CASSRTGVNSGNTIYF. The CDR3 nucleotides are TGTGCCAGCAGCCGGACAGGGGTAAACTCTGGAAACACCATATATTTT.

This chain uses TRBV20-1 with TRBJ1-6, with D possibly being TRBD1 (5 bases). The V gene's germline CDR1 is DFQATT and CDR2 SNEGSKA (reference sequence). The CDR3 totals 15 residues. V lost 0 bases, J lost 9 bases, and 15 bases lay in between. In DNA form, the CDR3 reads TGCAGTGCTAGAGACACAGGTTGGTTAAGTTCACCCCTCCACTTT. This encodes CSARDTGWLSSPLHF.

Comments on this clonotype: A much larger clone is a single base away; this may be a read error. The chain employs TRBV6-1 and TRBJ1-5; D not resolved. CDR1 MNHNS and CDR2 SASEGT come from the germline V gene. Trimming left V 5 bases short and J 7 bases short, with 12 bases between. CDR3 length: 13 residues. CDR3 in DNA: TGTGCCAGCAGTCCCCCCGAGGAACAGCCCCAGCATTTT. Protein sequence: CASSPPEEQPQHF.

This clonotype was recorded a few times. The chain couples TRBV18 to TRBJ1-5; D possibly corresponds to TRBD1 (5 bases). Germline CDR1 and CDR2: KGHSH and LQKENI. The CDR3 is 13 residues long. V was pared by 6 bases and J by 3 bases, with 9 bases between. CDR3 protein: CASSDMNNQPQHF. DNA for the CDR3: TGTGCCAGCTCGGACATGAACAATCAGCCCCAGCATTTT.

This clonotype is labeled as medium-sized. The chain recombines TRBV7-8 with TRBJ2-2, with D hard to call. Germline V gene data show CDR1 as SGHVS and CDR2 as FQNEAQ. CDR3 length equals 18 residues. V lost 1 base to trimming and J lost 0 bases, with 15 bases between them. The CDR3 region is CASSLVGLDFANTGELFF. The CDR3 DNA follows: TGTGCCAGCAGCTTAGTTGGTCTAGACTTCGCGAACACCGGGGAGCTGTTTTTT.